This entry lists 4 T cell receptor beta chains sequenced from one sample in a study of vaccination effects on CD4 cells after COVID-19. These receptors lack a known antigen. TCRdb keeps only in-frame clones here, not all; method: immunoSEQ multiplex PCR. The profile shows around 32,000 clones, around 70% of them singletons. Sequencing in the ViraFEST assay came after antigen-specific CD4+ T cells had been expanded with viral peptide pools, which were used to stimulate PBMC. It was after approximately 11 days of culture that CD4+ T cells were isolated. Two-dose BNT162b2 or mRNA-1273 vaccination was given to participants. The input for sequencing was CD4+ T cells from PBMCs cultured with HCoV-229E spike peptides, taken after COVID-19 vaccination. All receptors derive from a human donor who received a COVID-19 vaccine.

This clone was seen more than once but under ten times. The V and J genes are TRBV4-1 and TRBJ2-7; D perhaps matches TRBD1 (5 bases). This CDR3 has 14 amino acids. Germline CDR1 is MGHRA and CDR2 is YSYEKL. V dropped 1 base and J dropped 3 bases, with 10 bases sitting between them. CDR3 region: CASSQGNQGYEQYF. The CDR3 DNA reads as TGCGCCAGCAGCCAAGGTAACCAGGGCTACGAGCAGTACTTC.

The chain has TRBV19 and TRBJ1-6; perhaps TRBD1 as D (5 bases). Germline V CDR1 and CDR2: LNHDA, SQIVND (reference sequence). The CDR3 runs 15 residues. V was clipped by 5 bases and J by 5 bases, with 13 bases between them. The chain's CDR3 is CASSFQGTDNSPLHF. The CDR3 DNA sequence: TGTGCCAGTAGTTTCCAGGGTACGGATAATTCACCCCTCCACTTT.

The chain carries TRBV10-3 and TRBJ1-2; a weak D match, TRBD1 (5 bases). Germline CDR1 ENHRY, CDR2 SYGVKD. The CDR3 sequence is 17 residues long. V lost 3 bases and J lost 4, with 21 bases in between. In DNA, the CDR3 is TGTGCCATCAGTGACGACCCGGGCCAAAGGAGGGGCTATGGCTACACCTTC. Amino acid sequence: CAISDDPGQRRGYGYTF.

This chain joins TRBV6-5 and TRBJ1-2, with TRBD1 identical over 7 bases. Germline assignment: CDR1 MNHEY and CDR2 SVGAGI. CDR3 length equals 14 residues. J gave up 6 bases and V 0 bases, and 4 bases lay outside the gene matches. DNA of the CDR3: TGTGCCAGCAGTTACTCGACAGGGTATGATGGCTACACCTTC. Its protein is CASSYSTGYDGYTF.